This TCR beta chain comes out of a study of T cells after yellow fever vaccination. Study overall: The SMART-Seq v4 Ultra Low Input method served to prepare the low-cell-number fractions. Study-wide results and caveats: A large majority of primary-vaccination clones showed up again after the booster (about 97% CD4, 88% CD8).

Germline-derived CDR1 and CDR2 are SGHVT and SQSDAQ. After removal of 5 bases from V and 2 bases from J, the junction contained 20 bases not matched to a gene. The CDR3 is made up of 20 amino acids. Researchers made TCR cDNA using 5'RACE template switching, and this step added a universal primer site and UMIs. TCRdb passed the 5' RACE reads through MiXCR, listing each CDR3 protein once. The sample holds 600,000 to 750,000 distinct CDR3 sequences; over 9% are singletons and the top ten take around 14%. Notes on this clonotype: Its antigen is not identified.

This chain uses TRBV7-4 with TRBJ2-5; TRBD2 matches 10 bases. The origin of this receptor is a man under 40 who received the YFV17D yellow fever vaccine. The sample in question was PBMCs, obtained on the day of the yellow fever booster vaccination. The CDR3 bases are TGTGCCAGCAGCCGATGGACTAGCGGCCATCGAACGGGACAACAAGAGACCCAGTACTTC. Translating gives CASSRWTSGHRTGQQETQYF.